The 2 T cell receptor beta chains listed next were all sequenced from one sample in a study of OX40 agonist ivuxolimab in advanced cancers. Generated by immunoSEQ multiplex PCR, the TCRdb table keeps only in-frame clones and is missing some. The data contain 65,000 to 90,000 clones, around nine tenths of them singletons. Sequences were derived from CD4+ or CD8+ T cells sorted from blood, sampled in a trial of the OX40 agonist ivuxolimab. These receptors came from an adult with an advanced solid tumor such as melanoma, head and neck, liver or kidney cancer.

V usage is TRBV30 and J usage is TRBJ1-1, with D possibly TRBD1 on 5 matching bases. V shed 2 bases and J shed 4 bases, with 11 bases lying between them. The V gene's germline CDR1 is GTSNPN and CDR2 SVGIG (reference sequence). The CDR3 is 13 residues long. The CDR3 here is CAWSLGGTTEAFF. In nucleotides, the CDR3 is TGTGCCTGGAGTCTGGGAGGGACCACTGAAGCTTTCTTT. Together with reference TRBV30 and TRBJ1-1, the CDR3 gives the full variable domain: SQTIHQWPATLVQPVGSPLSLECTVEGTSNPNLYWYRQAAGRGLQLLFYSVGIGQISSEVPQNLSASRPQDRQFILSSKKLLLSDSGFYLCAWSLGGTTEAFFGQGTRLTVV.

This chain links TRBV6-4 with TRBJ2-6; D is ambiguous. The CDR3 has 14 residues. The germline V gene encodes CDR1 MRHNA and CDR2 SNTAGT. The V end lost 5 bases, the J end lost 1 base, and 6 bases lay between the germline ends. The CDR3 spells CASSTGSGANVLTF. As DNA, the CDR3 is TGTGCCAGCAGTACGGGTTCTGGGGCCAACGTCCTGACTTTC.